These T cell receptor beta chains were read from a single sample in a study of OX40 agonist ivuxolimab in advanced cancers. TCRdb's table, derived via immunoSEQ multiplex PCR, lists solely in-frame clones and lacks some. The sample carries 70,000 to 85,000 clones, around 90% recorded once. Sequences were derived from CD4+ or CD8+ T cells sorted from blood, sampled in a trial of the OX40 agonist ivuxolimab. These receptors all stem from an adult with an advanced solid tumor such as melanoma, head and neck, liver or kidney cancer. Both conserved end residues are trimmed from each CDR3. Each record gives: J gene, clone size, D gene, V gene, CDR3 protein. The D gene is left open where the match is weak. Rows give clone size only sometimes, using once, few, many, or a class for an expanded clone.

TRBJ2-7	-	-	TRBV5-8	ASSSYTGTQYEQY
TRBJ1-5	-	-	TRBV7-2	ASSPQLDQPQH
TRBJ2-6	-	TRBD2	TRBV6-5	ATAGVTGANVLT
TRBJ2-2	-	-	TRBV5-1	ASSLDPANTGELF
TRBJ1-2	-	TRBD1	TRBV28	ASKGAGTANYGYT
TRBJ2-2	-	-	TRBV28	ASRFAGTNTGELF
TRBJ1-2	-	-	TRBV5-4	ASSFNGALYGYT
TRBJ1-5	-	-	TRBV18	ASSPGAGNQPQH
TRBJ2-1	-	TRBD2	TRBV2	ASSEGPRRGLVYNEQF
TRBJ1-4	few	-	TRBV4-1	ASSQDGSKLF
TRBJ1-2	few	TRBD1	TRBV27	ASSLWADRDYGYT
TRBJ1-2	-	-	TRBV18	ASSPDGNYGYT
TRBJ2-3	-	TRBD2	TRBV12-5	ASGPGTSGTDTQY
TRBJ1-4	-	-	TRBV28	ASSRLGLPNEKLF
TRBJ2-5	-	-	TRBV2	ASSEAVNQY
TRBJ2-7	-	TRBD2	TRBV7-9	ASRPSLAGSYEQY
TRBJ2-2	-	-	TRBV5-1	ASSLGAGKVGELF
TRBJ2-5	-	TRBD2	TRBV5-4	ASSLSGRASETQY
TRBJ1-5	-	-	TRBV28	ASSLGQGQPPQH
TRBJ2-2	-	TRBD2	TRBV5-5	ASSMGLALNTGELF
TRBJ1-6	few	TRBD1	TRBV30	AWDRVNSPLH
TRBJ2-1	few	-	TRBV30	ASKLTVHNEQF
TRBJ2-6	-	TRBD1	TRBV2	ASIFDRAGANVLT
TRBJ2-5	-	TRBD1	TRBV19	ASSTRQGSKETQY
TRBJ1-4	-	TRBD1	TRBV4-1	ASSQGWNRGVEKLF
TRBJ1-1	-	-	TRBV28	ASSLAGGGTEAF
TRBJ2-1	-	TRBD2	TRBV28	ASSPTSGGVRGEQF
TRBJ1-3	-	TRBD1	TRBV19	ASSAGQAFSGNTIY
TRBJ2-4	once	-	TRBV20-1	SVEESSIQY
TRBJ1-2	-	TRBD1	TRBV6-1	ASSEGTGRGYT
TRBJ2-3	-	-	TRBV6-6	ASTPSVSTDTQY
TRBJ2-7	-	TRBD1	TRBV7-8	ASSPWGTGENEQY
TRBJ2-5	-	TRBD1	TRBV19	ASSAITGQAGETQY
TRBJ1-3	-	-	TRBV6-1	ASSEGGGGAIY
TRBJ2-2	once	TRBD1	TRBV2	ASSELGTGVTGELF
TRBJ1-4	-	TRBD1	TRBV5-1	ASSLGGQGVEKLF
TRBJ1-2	-	-	TRBV19	ASSISGSRNYGYT
TRBJ2-1	-	TRBD1	TRBV2	AIVRRDRGDEQF
TRBJ1-5	-	-	TRBV18	ASSPGDNQPQH
TRBJ2-5	-	-	TRBV5-8	ASSWTQGPETQY
TRBJ1-1	-	-	TRBV5-6	ASSLLQGRNTEAF
TRBJ1-2	once	-	TRBV28	ASSFLGYYGYT
TRBJ2-2	-	TRBD2	TRBV28	ASSLWGLAGGPGELF
TRBJ2-7	-	TRBD2	TRBV18	ASSPSLAGSHEQY
TRBJ2-5	-	-	TRBV6-5	ASSPQTLGETQY
TRBJ2-7	once	-	TRBV11-2	ASSLAARGGVDEQY
TRBJ2-3	-	-	TRBV10-3	AISLGTSTDTQY
TRBJ2-7	-	-	TRBV28	ASTRTGPYEQY
TRBJ2-7	-	TRBD2	TRBV18	ASSPQILAGASEQY
TRBJ2-5	-	-	TRBV4-1	ASSQESPTGLIRQETQY
TRBJ2-1	-	TRBD1	TRBV28	ASSRGTGAVGEQF
TRBJ2-6	-	-	TRBV9	ASSLAPTGTGANVLT
TRBJ2-3	-	-	TRBV5-1	ASSSDRSTSTDTQY
TRBJ1-5	once	-	TRBV28	ASSPPRGVRSQPQH